These 18 T cell receptor beta chains were all obtained from the same sample, sequenced in a study of cytomegalovirus exposure and HLA in healthy donors. Libraries were prepared by immunoSEQ multiplex PCR; TCRdb keeps only in-frame clonotypes and omits some of them. The sample consists of some 70,000 clones, over 80% of them appearing once. The specimen was PBMCs. These receptors came from a man aged 25-45 years in good health and CMV-seronegative.

This sequence joins TRBV7-2 and TRBJ2-3; 8 nucleotides line up with TRBD2. The CDR3 extends over 15 amino acids. In germline, CDR1 is SGHTA, CDR2 FQGNSA. V lost 1 base, J lost 4 bases, and 4 bases stayed unmatched. CDR3: CASSLEGLVPDTQYF. CDR3 DNA sequence: TGTGCCAGCAGCTTAGAGGGACTAGTTCCAGATACGCAGTATTTT.

The chain couples TRBV6-1 to TRBJ2-3; maybe TRBD1 (5 bases). CDR1 and CDR2 (germline): MNHNS, SASEGT. V gave up 8 bases and J gave up 2 bases, with 8 bases separating them. This CDR3 comprises 12 residues. Here the CDR3 DNA reads TGTGCCAGCGGACAAAACACAGATACGCAGTATTTT. Translating it yields CASGQNTDTQYF.

This chain connects TRBV2 to TRBJ2-7; 7 bases line up with TRBD1. Trimming removed 8 bases from V and 3 bases from J; junction bases left unmatched: 4. Germline V CDR1 and CDR2: SNHLY, FYNNEI. The CDR3 spans 12 residues. The CDR3 nucleotides are TGTGCCAGCTCGGGACAGAACTACGAGCAGTACTTC. As protein: CASSGQNYEQYF.

This clone was observed many times. CDR3 region: CASRTGLAEAFF. CDR3 bases: TGTGCCAGTAGGACAGGCTTAGCTGAAGCTTTCTTT. The V call is TRBV19, the J call TRBJ1-1; possible D gene TRBD1, 6 bases. V shed 6 bases and J shed 6 bases, with 11 bases lying between them. Germline V lookup: CDR1 LNHDA, CDR2 SQIVND (reference sequence). The CDR3 consists of 12 residues.

This chain joins TRBV27 and TRBJ1-4; 7 bases are a match to TRBD1. V shed 1 base, J shed 6 bases, and the junction held 5 bases outside the gene matches. The germline V gene encodes CDR1 MNHEY and CDR2 SMNVEV (reference sequence). The CDR3 length is 15 residues. The CDR3 sequence is CASSLYGRGDEKLFF. The CDR3, as DNA: TGTGCCAGCAGTTTATATGGCAGGGGGGATGAAAAACTGTTTTTT. The full variable domain, rest sourced from reference TRBV27 and TRBJ1-4, is EAQVTQNPRYLITVTGKKLTVTCSQNMNHEYMSWYRQDPGLGLRQIYYSMNVEVTDKGDVPEGYKVSRKEKRNFPLILESPSPNQTSLYFCASSLYGRGDEKLFFGSGTQLSVL.

The chain links TRBV6-1 to TRBJ2-1, with a weak D call TRBD2 (6 bases). CDR3 size: 14 residues. Per germline, CDR1 MNHNS and CDR2 SASEGT. With 4 bases removed from V and 7 bases from J, the gap between germline ends came to 14 bases. The CDR3 DNA is TGTGCCAGCAGTGTTGACGGGAGCCTAAATGAGCAGTTCTTC. This sequence encodes CASSVDGSLNEQFF.

The chain has TRBV5-1 and TRBJ2-1; D gene ambiguous. This CDR3 spans 12 amino acids. CDR1 SGHRS and CDR2 YFSETQ come from the germline V gene. Trimming took off 2 bases at V and 7 bases at J, with 7 bases between the two ends. Here the CDR3 DNA reads TGCGCCAGCAGCTTTTTACTTAATGAGCAGTTCTTC. The encoded protein is CASSFLLNEQFF.

This clone has a single count. The chain links TRBV7-8 to TRBJ2-7, with D maybe TRBD2 (5 bases). This CDR3 has 15 residues. The V and J ends lost 4 bases and 4 bases respectively, with 17 bases between them. From germline, CDR1 is SGHVS and CDR2 FQNEAQ. For the CDR3, the DNA is TGTGCCAGCAGCTCAGACCCTTTGACGGGGTACGAGCAGTACTTC. This translates into CASSSDPLTGYEQYF.

The J gene is TRBJ1-3, the V gene TRBV9, with 10 bases lining up with TRBD1. This CDR3 comprises 15 residues. Germline CDR1 SGDLS, CDR2 YYNGEE. The V and J ends lost 3 bases and 2 bases, in that order; junction bases with no gene match: 2. The CDR3 loop reads CASSGQGAAGNTIYF. The CDR3 DNA reads as TGTGCCAGCAGCGGACAGGGGGCTGCTGGAAACACCATATATTTT.

The chain employs TRBV6-6 and TRBJ1-5; 10 nucleotides match TRBD1. The V and J ends lost 4 bases and 5 bases, in that order; junction bases with no gene match: 2. The CDR3 contains 14 residues. Germline V gene data show CDR1 as MNHNY and CDR2 as SVGAGI (reference sequence). This CDR3 reads CASSLTGGDQPQHF. The CDR3 nucleotides read TGTGCCAGCAGTTTGACAGGGGGCGATCAGCCCCAGCATTTT.

The chain has TRBV5-4 and TRBJ1-4; tentative D call: TRBD1 (5 bases). Germline V lookup: CDR1 SGHNT, CDR2 YYREEE (reference sequence). The CDR3 consists of 16 residues. Trimming took off 0 bases at V and 0 bases at J, with 9 bases between the two ends. The CDR3 is CASSLDLQATNEKLFF. DNA for the CDR3: TGTGCCAGCAGCTTGGATTTACAGGCAACTAATGAAAAACTGTTTTTT. Combining the CDR3 with reference TRBV5-4 and TRBJ1-4 gives the whole variable domain ETGVTQSPTHLIKTRGQQVTLRCSSQSGHNTVSWYQQALGQGPQFIFQYYREEENGRGNFPPRFSGLQFPNYSSELNVNALELDDSALYLCASSLDLQATNEKLFFGSGTQLSVL.

The chain links TRBV14 to TRBJ1-2; weak D call: TRBD1 (5 bases). Germline V gives CDR1 SGHDN, CDR2 FVKESK. V dropped 1 base and J dropped 5 bases, with 14 bases sitting between them. The length of the CDR3 is 15 residues. The CDR3 region is CASSQVGGKWYGYTF. The DNA for the CDR3 is TGTGCCAGCAGCCAAGTCGGGGGGAAATGGTATGGCTACACCTTC. Supplemented by reference TRBV14 and TRBJ1-2, the full variable domain reads EAGVTQFPSHSVIEKGQTVTLRCDPISGHDNLYWYRRVMGKEIKFLLHFVKESKQDESGMPNNRFLAERTGGTYSTLKVQPAELEDSGVYFCASSQVGGKWYGYTFGSGTRLTVV.

The chain employs TRBV18 and TRBJ1-1; 7 bases agree with TRBD1. The CDR3 consists of 14 residues. With 8 bases clipped from V and 1 base from J, the junction kept 7 bases outside the gene matches. CDR1 is KGHSH, CDR2 LQKENI, per germline. The chain's CDR3 is CASHPQGTNTEAFF. The CDR3, as DNA: TGTGCCAGCCACCCACAGGGGACGAACACTGAAGCTTTCTTT.

This sequence joins TRBV11-2 and TRBJ2-3; perhaps TRBD2 as D (6 bases). V was cut by 7 bases and J by 3 bases, with 17 bases left in between. Germline CDR1 SGHAT, CDR2 FQNNGV. CDR3 length: 15 amino acids. CDR3 region: CASTSRGWATDTQYF. The CDR3 DNA reads as TGTGCCAGCACTTCCCGGGGGTGGGCGACAGATACGCAGTATTTT.

The chain couples TRBV5-4 to TRBJ1-2; 7 bases are a match to TRBD1. Trimming cost V 4 bases and J 7 bases; bases outside gene matches: 4. The CDR3 has 12 residues. CDR1 SGHNT and CDR2 YYREEE come from the germline V gene (reference sequence). The CDR3 DNA reads as TGTGCCAGCAGCACGGGACAGAGTGGCTACACCTTC. This gives the protein CASSTGQSGYTF.

The rearrangement links TRBV11-2 to TRBJ1-1; 8 bases are a match to TRBD1. This CDR3 is built from 14 residues. Germline CDR1 is SGHAT and CDR2 is FQNNGV. V dropped 1 base and J dropped 2; count of bases not matched to a gene: 0. CDR3 sequence: CASSLAGGNTEAFF. The CDR3 nucleotides are TGTGCCAGCAGCTTAGCAGGGGGCAACACTGAAGCTTTCTTT.

This clone was seen once. This rearrangement joins TRBV2 to TRBJ2-2, with 10 positions matching TRBD1. This CDR3 region has 14 residues. V gave up 5 bases and J gave up 8 bases; unmatched junction bases: 5. Germline CDR1 and CDR2: SNHLY and FYNNEI. CDR3 nucleotides: TGTGCCAGCAGTTCAGGACAGGGGGGAGGGGAGCTGTTTTTT. Translating gives CASSSGQGGGELFF.

CDR3 loop: CASSPTGTPHGYTF. The CDR3 DNA sequence: TGTGCCAGCTCACCTACCGGGACACCACATGGCTACACCTTC. The chain uses TRBV18 and TRBJ1-2; a possible D gene is TRBD1 (6 bases). Germline V gene data show CDR1 as KGHSH and CDR2 as LQKENI. V was cut by 3 bases and J by 6 bases, with 14 bases left in between. The CDR3 is 14 amino acids.